A single T cell receptor beta chain is shown here with its context. Its antigen is not identified. With 4 bases removed from V and 6 bases from J, the gap between germline ends came to 20 bases. Germline V gene data show CDR1 as SGDLS and CDR2 as YYNGEE. CDR3 length: 15 residues. This sample was taken from a study of identical twins. cDNA molecules carried unique molecular identifiers, and template switching added a universal primer site. TCRdb re-analysed the 5' RACE reads in MiXCR, keeping a single row per CDR3 protein. The data contain some 790,000 distinct CDR3 sequences, about 20% of them singletons. General study findings and limits: Where out-of-frame alpha sequences were twin-shared, they showed excess low generation probability.

The data also belong to a second study, concerning T cells expressing NK-cell markers. Per that paper: Researchers got TCR beta repertoires out of sorted CD3+CD56+NKG2C+, CD3+CD56+NKG2C- and CD3+CD56-NKG2C+ T cells.

Sequenced sample: PBMCs. The sequence came from a woman aged 18-29 years in good health. This sequence joins TRBV9 and TRBJ2-7; possible D gene TRBD2, 6 bases. Here the CDR3 reads CASSRRPGVDGEQYF. The CDR3 DNA reads as TGTGCCAGCAGCCGCCGGCCGGGGGTCGATGGCGAGCAGTACTTC.